These T cell receptor beta chains were read from a single sample in a study of CD8+CD57+ T cells in acquired aplastic anemia. TCRdb re-called the reads with MiXCR, one entry per CDR3 protein. The sample consists of about 470,000 distinct CDR3 sequences, around 30% of them appearing once. Sequencing used sorted CD4+, CD8+, or CD8+CD57+ T cells (not recorded which) from PBMCs. The origin of the receptors is a human donor with aplastic anemia. The CDR3 runs from the conserved cysteine through the conserved F or W. D genes are given only for firm matches. Clone size is not always given. Where it is, it says once, few, many or a class for expanded clones.

d_gene	abundance	j_gene	v_gene	len	CDR3aa	CDR3nt
NA	few	TRBJ2-1	TRBV20-1	16	CSASDPRRSSYNEQFF	TGCAGTGCTAGTGACCCACGGAGAAGCTCCTACAATGAGCAGTTCTTC
TRBD2	NA	TRBJ2-2	TRBV9	15	CASSLAAGDAGELFF	TGTGCCAGCAGCCTGGCAGCGGGGGATGCCGGGGAGCTGTTTTTT
NA	NA	TRBJ1-6	TRBV29-1	14	CSVTTGPVNSPLHF	TGCAGCGTTACTACGGGGCCAGTTAATTCACCCCTCCACTTT
NA	few	TRBJ1-2	TRBV2	14	CASSRGGYVAGYTF	TGTGCCAGCAGTCGGGGAGGTTACGTAGCCGGCTACACCTTC
NA	NA	TRBJ1-3	TRBV29-1	14	CSVETSSSGNTIYF	TGCAGCGTTGAAACAAGTAGCTCTGGAAACACCATATATTTT
NA	NA	TRBJ1-3	TRBV6-1	15	CASGATGTFGNTIYF	TGTGCCAGCGGTGCGACGGGGACTTTCGGAAACACCATATATTTT
NA	many	TRBJ1-5	TRBV7-2	16	CASSQRGGEGNQPQHF	TGTGCCAGCAGCCAACGCGGGGGAGAGGGCAATCAGCCCCAGCATTTT
NA	few	TRBJ2-2	TRBV7-3	14	CASSSRPATGELFF	TGTGCCAGCAGCTCAAGGCCTGCGACCGGGGAGCTGTTTTTT
NA	once	TRBJ1-6	TRBV2	14	CASGSTNPGSPLHF	TGTGCCAGCGGTAGCACTAATCCGGGGTCACCCCTCCACTTT
TRBD2	many	TRBJ2-7	TRBV7-3	14	CASSVGTSGGEQYF	TGTGCCAGCAGCGTAGGGACTAGCGGGGGGGAGCAGTACTTC
NA	few	TRBJ1-5	TRBV6-1	14	CASSEHISNQPQHF	TGTGCCAGCAGTGAACACATTAGCAATCAGCCCCAGCATTTT
TRBD2	many	TRBJ2-7	TRBV19	15	CASSMLSGRSYEQYF	TGTGCCAGTAGTATGCTTAGCGGGCGGTCCTACGAGCAGTACTTC
TRBD1	many	TRBJ1-2	TRBV7-2	13	CASSPRQGEGYTF	TGTGCCAGCAGCCCCCGACAGGGGGAAGGCTACACCTTC
NA	few	TRBJ2-1	TRBV6-5	15	CASSYSELLGNEQFF	TGTGCCAGCAGTTACTCTGAGCTCCTTGGCAATGAGCAGTTCTTC
TRBD2	NA	TRBJ2-1	TRBV13	17	CASSLGSRGGGYNEQFF	TGTGCCAGCAGCTTAGGGTCGCGGGGGGGAGGCTACAATGAGCAGTTCTTC
TRBD1	few	TRBJ1-5	TRBV19	16	CASTKTGVLGDQPQHF	TGTGCCAGTACAAAAACAGGGGTCTTAGGCGATCAGCCCCAGCATTTT
NA	NA	TRBJ1-6	TRBV25-1	15	CASSLTGTFGSPLHF	TGTGCCAGCAGTCTAACCGGGACCTTCGGTTCACCCCTCCACTTT
NA	NA	TRBJ2-5	TRBV5-5	14	CASSLRAVRETQYF	TGTGCCAGCAGCTTGAGGGCAGTACGAGAGACCCAGTACTTC
NA	many	TRBJ2-7	TRBV7-9	14	CASSLAVAQNEQYF	TGTGCCAGCAGCTTAGCAGTTGCTCAGAACGAGCAGTACTTC
NA	many	TRBJ1-2	TRBV12-3/TRBV12-4	14	CASMPDTSNYGYTF	TGTGCCAGCATGCCGGACACTTCTAACTATGGCTACACCTTC
TRBD1	NA	TRBJ2-7	TRBV5-4	15	CASSPATGADYEQYF	TGTGCCAGCAGCCCGGCGACAGGGGCGGACTACGAGCAGTACTTC
NA	many	TRBJ2-7	TRBV15	15	CATSRDLLETYEQYF	TGTGCCACCAGCAGAGATCTCTTGGAGACCTACGAGCAGTACTTC
TRBD1	few	TRBJ1-6	TRBV11-2	17	CASSLGGEGTANSPLHF	TGTGCCAGCAGCTTAGGAGGGGAAGGGACAGCTAATTCACCCCTCCACTTT
NA	many	TRBJ1-1	TRBV20-1	13	CSARERRGTEAFF	TGCAGTGCTAGGGAGAGGCGAGGCACTGAAGCTTTCTTT
NA	many	TRBJ1-5	TRBV25-1	13	CASSFHEQQPQHF	TGTGCCAGCAGTTTCCACGAACAGCAGCCCCAGCATTTT
NA	NA	TRBJ2-5	TRBV7-9	15	CASSLQWTSGETQYF	TGTGCCAGCAGCTTACAGTGGACAAGCGGAGAGACCCAGTACTTC
NA	many	TRBJ2-7	TRBV20-1	12	CSAPDMPYEQYF	TGCAGTGCGCCGGACATGCCCTACGAGCAGTACTTC
NA	NA	TRBJ1-3	TRBV29-1	15	CSSQGGVDSGNTIYF	TGCAGCTCTCAAGGGGGGGTCGACTCTGGAAACACCATATATTTT
NA	NA	TRBJ1-4	TRBV10-3	14	CAISEYRGGGKLFF	TGTGCCATCAGTGAATACCGGGGAGGGGGAAAACTGTTTTTT
TRBD1	few	TRBJ1-3	TRBV6-2/TRBV6-3	20	CASSYRTLGTGRILGNTIYF	TGTGCCAGCAGTTACAGAACCCTTGGGACAGGGAGGATTCTCGGAAACACCATATATTTT
NA	NA	TRBJ1-6	TRBV19	14	CASSWDPGVPPLHF	TGTGCCAGTAGTTGGGACCCAGGGGTGCCACCCCTCCACTTT
NA	NA	TRBJ2-7	TRBV7-2	13	CASSRRFSYGQYF	TGTGCCAGCAGCCGACGGTTCTCCTACGGGCAGTACTTC
TRBD1	many	TRBJ1-6	TRBV2	16	CASIRDRGNHVSPLHF	TGTGCCAGCATCAGGGACAGGGGGAATCATGTTTCACCCCTCCACTTT
NA	few	TRBJ1-1	TRBV3-1	14	CASSQPPVDTEAFF	TGTGCCAGCAGCCAACCTCCGGTTGACACTGAAGCTTTCTTT
TRBD1	NA	TRBJ1-4	TRBV7-3	18	CASSSRPRDRLNNEKLFF	TGTGCCAGCAGCTCCCGCCCCCGGGACAGGTTAAATAATGAAAAACTGTTTTTT
TRBD1	NA	TRBJ1-2	TRBV27	15	CASSLEQGGNYGYTF	TGTGCCAGCAGTTTGGAACAGGGGGGTAACTATGGCTACACCTTC
TRBD2	NA	TRBJ2-7	TRBV6-1	16	CASSTNLAGRPYEQYF	TGTGCCAGCAGTACCAACTTAGCGGGGAGACCCTACGAGCAGTACTTC
TRBD1	NA	TRBJ2-7	TRBV12-3/TRBV12-4	17	CASSLETTGVRDYEQYF	TGTGCCAGCAGTTTAGAGACCACAGGGGTCCGAGACTACGAGCAGTACTTC
NA	many	TRBJ1-3	TRBV19	15	CASSRMSVSGNTIYF	TGTGCCAGTAGCAGGATGAGCGTCTCTGGAAACACCATATATTTT
NA	many	TRBJ1-2	TRBV10-3	14	CAISEGGNIYGYTF	TGTGCCATCAGTGAAGGGGGAAACATCTATGGCTACACCTTC
NA	NA	TRBJ2-5	TRBV2	15	CASSLVAATQETQYF	TGCGCCAGCAGCTTGGTGGCAGCCACCCAAGAGACCCAGTACTTC
NA	few	TRBJ1-5	TRBV5-6	13	CASSFRVRQPQHF	TGTGCCAGCAGCTTCAGGGTGCGGCAGCCCCAGCATTTT
TRBD1	many	TRBJ1-6	TRBV20-1	13	CSASRQGDSPLHF	TGCAGTGCTAGTAGGCAGGGGGATTCACCCCTCCACTTT
TRBD1	many	TRBJ2-3	TRBV24-1	16	CATSDPRTGTTDTQYF	TGTGCCACCAGTGATCCCCGGACAGGAACCACAGATACGCAGTATTTT
NA	NA	TRBJ1-5	TRBV10-2	15	CASSDGLYSNQPQHF	TGCGCCAGCAGTGACGGGCTTTATAGCAATCAGCCCCAGCATTTT
NA	NA	TRBJ2-7	TRBV12-3/TRBV12-4	15	CASSLAGGHSYEQYF	TGTGCCAGCAGTTTAGCGGGGGGGCACTCCTACGAGCAGTACTTC
TRBD2	NA	TRBJ2-1	TRBV19	15	CASSIGLVIGREQFF	TGTGCCAGTAGTATCGGACTAGTTATCGGTCGTGAGCAGTTCTTC
TRBD2	NA	TRBJ2-3	TRBV20-1	14	CSASSSGSPDTQYF	TGCAGTGCTAGCTCTAGCGGGAGCCCTGATACGCAGTATTTT
TRBD2	NA	TRBJ2-1	TRBV4-2	19	CASSPRTSATPENYNEQFF	TGTGCCAGCAGCCCCAGGACTAGCGCCACCCCTGAAAACTACAATGAGCAGTTCTTC
NA	NA	TRBJ1-5	TRBV27	17	CASSLKSGTTSNQPQHF	TGTGCCAGCAGTTTAAAGAGCGGGACAACTAGCAATCAGCCCCAGCATTTT
TRBD2	NA	TRBJ2-7	TRBV20-1	15	CSARRLAGGPYEQYF	TGCAGTGCTAGAAGACTAGCGGGGGGACCCTACGAGCAGTACTTC